The present TCR beta chain was sequenced within a study of cytomegalovirus exposure and HLA in healthy donors. As for this clone: Its antigen is unknown.

The CDR3 is made up of 11 amino acids. CDR1 is MNHNS and CDR2 is SASEGT in the germline V gene. Trimming shortened V by 7 bases and J by 3 bases, and 7 bases separated the two germline ends. General observations from the study: Reportedly, fewer N-insertions than the approximately 680-donor mean appeared in an Asian-associated ancestry cluster in a later analysis. Earlier analysis looked at TCR beta V segments, and most were productive about 90% or about 30% of the time. A missense variant in DCLRE1C was later tied to TCR beta V- and J-gene trimming. The later analysis indicated that the majority of CMV-associated TCR beta chains appeared HLA-restricted.

Primers: 60 Vbeta forward and 13 Jbeta reverse. Produced via immunoSEQ multiplex PCR; TCRdb's table is partial and in-frame only. The sample shows roughly 110,000 clones, roughly 80% of them seen only once. This chain connects TRBV6-1 to TRBJ2-7; D unclear. The sequenced sample was PBMCs. This TCR came from a man aged 50-59 years in good health and CMV-seronegative. The CDR3, as DNA: TGTGCCAGCACTACCTTCTACGAGCAGTACTTC. It yields the protein CASTTFYEQYF.